The 30 T cell receptor beta chains presented below share a single source sample, sequenced in a study of OX40 agonist ivuxolimab in advanced cancers. Only in-frame clones appear in the TCRdb table, and some are missing; sequencing was by immunoSEQ multiplex PCR. The data hold around 140,000 clones, with approximately 90% observed a single time. The input for sequencing was CD4+ or CD8+ T cells sorted from blood, taken in a trial of the OX40 agonist ivuxolimab. The receptors here all came from an adult with an advanced solid tumor such as melanoma, head and neck, liver or kidney cancer.

The chain carries TRBV28 and TRBJ2-1; no clear D. V was pared by 4 bases and J by 0 bases, with 16 bases between. CDR3 size: 17 residues. Looked up from germline, CDR1 is MDHEN and CDR2 is SYDVKM. The chain's CDR3 is CASSSPTDTRSYNEQFF. In DNA, the CDR3 is TGTGCCAGCAGTTCACCTACAGATACCCGCTCCTACAATGAGCAGTTCTTC.

The chain recombines TRBV6-1 with TRBJ1-3; TRBD1 might be the D (6 bases). The CDR3 has 14 residues. Germline CDR1 and CDR2: MNHNS and SASEGT. V gave up 1 base and J gave up 4 bases, with 8 bases separating them. The DNA for the CDR3 is TGTGCCAGCAGTGAAGGGGGGCGCGGAAACACCATATATTTT. This gives the protein CASSEGGRGNTIYF.

This rearrangement joins TRBV18 to TRBJ1-5; a weak D match, TRBD1 (5 bases). The ends were cut back, 3 bases at V and 6 bases at J, with 15 bases in the middle. This CDR3 has 15 residues. The germline CDR1 and CDR2 sequences are KGHSH and LQKENI. CDR3: CASSPQGGKGQPQHF. The CDR3, as DNA: TGTGCCAGCTCACCGCAGGGAGGTAAGGGTCAGCCCCAGCATTTT.

The rearrangement uses TRBV9 and TRBJ2-1; TRBD2 aligns across 10 bases. CDR3 length equals 17 residues. CDR1 and CDR2 (germline): SGDLS, YYNGEE. Losses at the gene ends were 3 bases for V and 4 bases for J; bases not matched to a gene: 10. The CDR3 loop is CASSGSLLAGRYNEQFF. CDR3 nucleotides: TGTGCCAGCAGCGGAAGTCTACTAGCGGGGCGGTACAATGAGCAGTTCTTC.

This chain connects TRBV18 to TRBJ1-2; a possible D gene is TRBD1 (5 bases). CDR3 length equals 14 residues. Germline CDR1 is KGHSH and CDR2 is LQKENI. Trimming cost V 3 bases and J 4 bases, with 12 bases left between them. The CDR3 coding sequence is TGTGCCAGCTCACCTGCGGACACTAGCTATGGCTACACCTTC. This translates into CASSPADTSYGYTF.

J is TRBJ2-7 and V is TRBV28; 7 bases line up with TRBD1. Germline loops: CDR1 MDHEN, CDR2 SYDVKM. The CDR3 loop spans 13 amino acids. V shed 6 bases, J shed 4 bases, and the junction held 6 bases outside the gene matches. The CDR3 is CASSLGQIYEQYF. Written as DNA, the CDR3 is TGTGCCAGCAGCCTGGGACAGATATACGAGCAGTACTTC.

The V gene is TRBV4-1, the J gene TRBJ1-5; 9 bases agree with TRBD1. Germline V gene data show CDR1 as MGHRA and CDR2 as YSYEKL. The CDR3 is 17 residues long. The trim removed 1 base at V and 0 bases at J, leaving 4 bases unmatched. CDR3 residues: CASSQGGTGYSNQPQHF. As DNA, the CDR3 is TGCGCCAGCAGCCAAGGAGGGACAGGGTATAGCAATCAGCCCCAGCATTTT.

This chain links TRBV19 with TRBJ2-1, with TRBD2 identical over 10 bases. The CDR3 runs to 17 residues. Trimming at V came to 3 bases and at J to 2 bases, leaving 7 bases not matched to a gene. Germline V gene lookup returns CDR1 LNHDA and CDR2 SQIVND (reference sequence). As DNA, the CDR3 is TGTGCCAGTAGTATGACGGCTAGCGGGAGCCCCTACAATGAGCAGTTCTTC. It translates to CASSMTASGSPYNEQFF.

The chain employs TRBV7-9 and TRBJ1-2; 8 nucleotides agree with TRBD1. CDR1 SEHNR and CDR2 FQNEAQ come from the germline V gene (reference sequence). Trimming cost V 3 bases and J 6 bases; bases outside gene matches: 3. The CDR3 has 13 residues. The CDR3 DNA reads TGTGCCAGCAGCTTTGGACAGGGCGATGGCTACACCTTC. Protein: CASSFGQGDGYTF.

The chain joins TRBV9 to TRBJ1-3, with 7 bases that match TRBD1. V lost 2 bases to trimming and J lost 2 bases; unmatched junction nucleotides: 4. The CDR3 spans 15 residues. CDR1 and CDR2 (germline): SGDLS, YYNGEE. The CDR3 region is CASSVSTGTGNTIYF. CDR3 nucleotides: TGTGCCAGCAGCGTTTCGACAGGGACTGGAAACACCATATATTTT.

This rearrangement joins TRBV18 to TRBJ2-5; 9 bases map to TRBD1. Germline lookup yields CDR1 KGHSH and CDR2 LQKENI. CDR3 length: 14 amino acids. Germline trimming cut 3 bases from V and 5 bases from J; bases unmatched to any gene: 4. The CDR3 spells CASSPGQGMETQYF. The CDR3 nucleotides read TGTGCCAGCTCACCGGGACAGGGAATGGAGACCCAGTACTTC.

The J gene is TRBJ1-1, the V gene TRBV27; perhaps TRBD1 as D (5 bases). The CDR3 has 14 residues. V lost 6 bases and J lost 2, with 13 bases in between. From germline, CDR1 is MNHEY and CDR2 SMNVEV (reference sequence). This chain's CDR3 is CASSSPRGNTEAFF. The CDR3 coding sequence is TGTGCCAGCAGCTCCCCTAGGGGAAACACTGAAGCTTTCTTT.

In this sample, this clone turned up once. The chain has TRBV5-1 and TRBJ2-7; 7 bases are shared with TRBD1. Trimming removed 2 bases from V and 2 bases from J; junction bases left unmatched: 7. Germline loops: CDR1 SGHRS, CDR2 YFSETQ. The CDR3 spans 15 residues. Here the CDR3 reads CASSFTGEYPYEQYF. The DNA of the CDR3 is TGCGCCAGCAGCTTTACAGGGGAGTATCCCTACGAGCAGTACTTC.

Only one count was recorded for this clone. V and J are TRBV18 and TRBJ1-3; D unresolved. Germline V gene sequence: CDR1 KGHSH, CDR2 LQKENI. The CDR3 has 15 amino acids. The germline V and J ends were trimmed by 0 bases and 0 bases, with 6 bases remaining between them. DNA of the CDR3: TGTGCCAGCTCACCACCGGCGAACTCTGGAAACACCATATATTTT. Translation: CASSPPANSGNTIYF.

The chain uses TRBV5-4 and TRBJ2-3; D is possibly TRBD1 or TRBD2 (5 bases each). The V end was cut by 1 base, the J end by 4 bases, with 13 bases between. CDR1 is SGHNT, CDR2 YYREEE, per germline (reference sequence). The CDR3 runs 15 residues. The CDR3 DNA follows: TGTGCCAGCAGCTTGAGGGGTCTAGCTTCAGATACGCAGTATTTT. It specifies CASSLRGLASDTQYF.

This chain joins TRBV28 and TRBJ1-5; D is ambiguous. From germline, CDR1 is MDHEN and CDR2 SYDVKM. The CDR3 consists of 12 residues. The V end was cut by 6 bases, the J end by 1 base, with 4 bases between. CDR3 DNA sequence: TGTGCCAGCAGGCGGAGCAATCAGCCCCAGCATTTT. Residues: CASRRSNQPQHF.

The chain recombines TRBV19 with TRBJ1-5, with D possibly being TRBD1 (5 bases). Germline V gives CDR1 LNHDA, CDR2 SQIVND (reference sequence). CDR3 length equals 19 residues. V lost 1 base and J 3 bases, leaving 22 bases between the germline ends. The CDR3 reads CASSIASGQSDKVNQPQHF. For the CDR3, the DNA is TGTGCCAGTAGTATAGCCTCGGGGCAGTCCGATAAGGTCAATCAGCCCCAGCATTTT.

The chain has TRBV30 and TRBJ2-1; D perhaps matches TRBD2 (6 bases). Trimming took off 7 bases at V and 9 bases at J, with 19 bases between the two ends. Looked up from germline, CDR1 is GTSNPN and CDR2 is SVGIG (reference sequence). CDR3 size: 13 residues. The CDR3 is CASSGWGVTEQFF. The CDR3 nucleotides read TGTGCCTCCTCCGGTTGGGGGGTGACTGAGCAGTTCTTC.

The chain links TRBV18 to TRBJ2-7, with TRBD1 matching 8 bases. V lost 3 bases, J lost 1 base, and 8 bases stayed unmatched. Per the germline V gene, CDR1 is KGHSH and CDR2 is LQKENI. The CDR3 is 16 amino acids. CDR3 residues: CASSPERGTGSYEQYF. The CDR3, as DNA: TGTGCCAGCTCACCGGAGAGGGGGACAGGATCCTACGAGCAGTACTTC.

The CDR3 is CASSLLASNTEAFF. The CDR3 DNA reads as TGTGCCAGCAGCTTATTGGCTTCGAACACTGAAGCTTTCTTT. The chain links TRBV7-3 to TRBJ1-1; D remains ambiguous. This CDR3 is 14 amino acids long. Trimming stripped 2 bases from V and 1 base from J, with 8 bases between. Germline lookup yields CDR1 SGHTA and CDR2 FQGTGA.

The chain combines TRBV28 with TRBJ2-1; D remains ambiguous. Trimming removed 4 bases from V and 6 bases from J, with 7 bases in between. The CDR3 is 12 residues long. Germline V gene sequence: CDR1 MDHEN, CDR2 SYDVKM. CDR3 in amino acids: CASSSTVNEQFF. DNA of the CDR3: TGTGCCAGCAGTTCTACCGTCAATGAGCAGTTCTTC.

The V and J genes are TRBV5-6 and TRBJ2-7; 11 bases match TRBD2. CDR3 length: 15 amino acids. Germline CDR1 is SGHDT and CDR2 is YYEEEE. V dropped 2 bases and J dropped 3; count of bases not matched to a gene: 4. The CDR3 DNA reads TGTGCCAGCAGCTTACTAGCGGGAGTTTACTACGAGCAGTACTTC. Its protein product is CASSLLAGVYYEQYF.

The sample holds a few counts of this clone. The sample contains more than one DNA sequence encoding this CDR3. The chain uses TRBV11-2 and TRBJ2-7; 8 positions agree with TRBD2. Unmatched junction bases numbered 4, after V lost 0 bases and J lost 6 bases. In germline, CDR1 is SGHAT, CDR2 FQNNGV. CDR3 length: 14 amino acids. This chain's CDR3 is CASSLEAGAGEQYF. As DNA, the CDR3 is TGTGCCAGCAGCTTAGAAGCGGGAGCTGGCGAGCAGTACTTC.

The chain uses TRBV7-3 and TRBJ1-2; D not certain. CDR3 length equals 14 residues. Germline V lookup: CDR1 SGHTA, CDR2 FQGTGA. The germline V and J ends were trimmed by 3 bases and 4 bases, with 12 bases remaining between them. CDR3: CASSFTPGGYGYTF. CDR3 DNA: TGTGCCAGCAGCTTTACGCCGGGCGGCTATGGCTACACCTTC.

This chain uses TRBV18 with TRBJ2-1; D is possibly TRBD1 or TRBD2 (6 bases each). The CDR3 totals 16 residues. The V end lost 2 bases, the J end lost 12 bases, and 23 bases lay between the germline ends. Germline V lookup: CDR1 KGHSH, CDR2 LQKENI. CDR3 protein: CASSPWRGPGTMRQFF. As DNA, the CDR3 is TGTGCCAGCTCACCATGGAGGGGCCCGGGGACAATGAGGCAGTTCTTC.

The genes are TRBV19 and TRBJ2-1; TRBD2 matches at 12 bases. The V gene end was trimmed by 6 bases and the J gene end by 5 bases; junction bases not matched to a gene: 11. CDR1 LNHDA and CDR2 SQIVND come from the germline V gene (reference sequence). The CDR3 has 17 residues. The CDR3 DNA reads TGTGCCAGTAGGATCAGACTAGCGGGAGTGCGGGACAATGAGCAGTTCTTC. Translating gives CASRIRLAGVRDNEQFF.

The chain is built from TRBV30 and TRBJ2-7; 12 positions agree with TRBD2. Germline loops: CDR1 GTSNPN, CDR2 SVGIG (reference sequence). CDR3 size: 12 residues. This CDR3 reads CASSGRAYEQYF. The CDR3 DNA is TGTGCTTCTAGCGGGAGGGCCTACGAGCAGTACTTC. Using reference TRBV30 and TRBJ2-7 for the parts outside the CDR3, the full variable domain is SQTIHQWPATLVQPVGSPLSLECTVEGTSNPNLYWYRQAAGRGLQLLFYSVGIGQISSEVPQNLSASRPQDRQFILSSKKLLLSDSGFYLCASSGRAYEQYFGPGTRLTVT.

This chain joins TRBV6-1 and TRBJ1-5; no firm D call. The V end lost 4 bases, the J end lost 0 bases, and 13 bases lay between the germline ends. Germline V gives CDR1 MNHNS, CDR2 SASEGT. The CDR3 is 16 residues long. CDR3 residues: CASSALQSSSNQPQHF. CDR3 sequence (DNA): TGTGCCAGCAGTGCCCTACAGTCCTCTAGCAATCAGCCCCAGCATTTT.

Only one count was recorded for this clone. The chain carries TRBV9 and TRBJ2-7; 9 bases match TRBD1. The CDR3 runs to 14 residues. The V segment lost 4 bases and the J segment 3 bases; nucleotides outside the gene matches: 5. The V gene's germline CDR1 is SGDLS and CDR2 YYNGEE. The DNA of the CDR3 is TGTGCCAGCAGCCCGGGACAGGGCCTCTACGAGCAGTACTTC. This translates into CASSPGQGLYEQYF.

This clone was picked up a small number of times. The V and J genes are TRBV10-3 and TRBJ1-2, with D perhaps TRBD1 (5 bases). The CDR3 runs to 13 residues. V was pared by 4 bases and J by 5 bases, with 11 bases between. Germline V gene lookup returns CDR1 ENHRY and CDR2 SYGVKD. The DNA of the CDR3 is TGTGCCATCAGTGGGGGGGAGCGGTATGGCTACACCTTC. The encoded protein is CAISGGERYGYTF.